These 20 T cell receptor beta chains were sequenced from one sample in a study of OX40 agonist ivuxolimab in advanced cancers. Libraries were prepared by immunoSEQ multiplex PCR; TCRdb keeps only in-frame clonotypes and omits some of them. The sample comprises 48,000 or so clones, 80% to 90% of which are singletons, and around 9% rests with the top ten. Here the sequenced sample was CD4+ or CD8+ T cells sorted from blood, taken in a trial of the OX40 agonist ivuxolimab. Every receptor here comes from an adult with an advanced solid tumor such as melanoma, head and neck, liver or kidney cancer.

V is TRBV28 and J is TRBJ1-2; D remains ambiguous. The CDR3 has 12 residues. The germline V gene encodes CDR1 MDHEN and CDR2 SYDVKM. V was pared by 2 bases and J by 5 bases, with 6 bases between. This CDR3 reads CASSLAGYGYTF. CDR3 nucleotide sequence: TGTGCCAGCAGTTTAGCCGGGTATGGCTACACCTTC.

The rearrangement uses TRBV15 and TRBJ1-6, with D hard to call. With 4 bases removed from V and 6 bases from J, the gap between germline ends came to 10 bases. Germline assignment: CDR1 LNHNV and CDR2 YYDKDF (reference sequence). The CDR3 is 14 amino acids. This CDR3 is CATSTGRTNSPLHF. In DNA, the CDR3 is TGTGCCACCAGCACAGGACGGACTAATTCACCCCTCCACTTT.

The rearrangement uses TRBV7-3 and TRBJ2-3, with 8 bases lining up with TRBD1. J lost 1 base, V lost 0 bases, and 0 bases had no gene match. This CDR3 comprises 15 residues. Germline V gives CDR1 SGHTA, CDR2 FQGTGA. This CDR3 is CASSLTGQGTDTQYF. Written as DNA, the CDR3 is TGTGCCAGCAGCTTAACGGGACAGGGCACAGATACGCAGTATTTT.

The rearrangement links TRBV27 to TRBJ2-7; 12 bases are a match to TRBD2. Per germline, CDR1 MNHEY and CDR2 SMNVEV (reference sequence). V shed 0 bases, J shed 7 bases, and the junction held 16 bases outside the gene matches. The CDR3 is 19 amino acids. As DNA, the CDR3 is TGTGCCAGCAGTTTATCGGTCGGCGCTAGCGGGAGGGCATTAGGAGAGCAGTACTTC. Protein: CASSLSVGASGRALGEQYF.

V gene TRBV9 combines with J gene TRBJ2-1, with 8 bases matching TRBD1. Germline values: CDR1 SGDLS, CDR2 YYNGEE. This CDR3 region has 14 residues. The J segment lost 10 bases and the V segment lost 1 base, leaving 7 bases of the junction unmatched. CDR3 sequence reads: CASSVLGTGREQFF. The CDR3 nucleotides read TGTGCCAGCAGCGTACTTGGGACAGGCAGGGAGCAGTTCTTC.

DNA of the CDR3: TGTGCCAGCAGCTTGCTGGCCCTAGCCAAAAACATTCAGTACTTC. Residues: CASSLLALAKNIQYF. This chain joins TRBV5-6 and TRBJ2-4; D is undetermined. The germline V gene encodes CDR1 SGHDT and CDR2 YYEEEE. This CDR3 spans 15 amino acids. The germline V and J ends were trimmed by 1 base and 0 bases, with 8 bases remaining between them.

The gene calls are TRBV5-1 and TRBJ2-1; no definite D call. Germline V CDR1 and CDR2: SGHRS, YFSETQ. Trimming took 2 bases from V and 5 from J, leaving 8 bases between them. The CDR3 runs 13 residues. CDR3 sequence reads: CASSLGAHNEQFF. The CDR3 DNA reads TGCGCCAGCAGCTTAGGTGCCCACAATGAGCAGTTCTTC.

The chain recombines TRBV6-5 with TRBJ2-1; tentatively, D is TRBD1 (6 bases). Trimming shortened V by 6 bases and J by 12 bases, and 21 bases separated the two germline ends. This CDR3 contains 14 residues. Germline lookup yields CDR1 MNHEY and CDR2 SVGAGI. The CDR3 is CASRTLQGRAAQFF. The CDR3 nucleotides read TGTGCCAGCAGGACATTACAGGGTAGGGCGGCGCAGTTCTTC.

The gene calls are TRBV5-8 and TRBJ1-6; D is uncertain. The CDR3 covers 11 residues. The germline V and J ends were trimmed by 1 base and 7 bases, with 0 bases remaining between them. Germline CDR1 and CDR2: SGHTS and YDEGEE. The CDR3: CASSLNSPLHF. In DNA, the CDR3 is TGTGCCAGCAGCTTGAATTCACCCCTCCACTTT.

This chain connects TRBV15 to TRBJ1-4; TRBD1 aligns across 10 bases. Trimming removed 0 bases from V and 8 bases from J; junction bases left unmatched: 3. This CDR3 region has 15 residues. Germline V CDR1 and CDR2: LNHNV, YYDKDF (reference sequence). Here the CDR3 DNA reads TGTGCCACCAGCAGAGATGGGACAGGGGTCGAAAAACTGTTTTTT. It specifies CATSRDGTGVEKLFF.

The gene calls are TRBV13 and TRBJ2-1, with D perhaps TRBD2 (5 bases). The V gene's germline CDR1 is PRHDT and CDR2 FYEKMQ (reference sequence). The V and J ends lost 4 bases and 2 bases respectively, with 27 bases between them. The CDR3 totals 20 residues. In DNA form, the CDR3 reads TGTGCCAGCAGCTCCCCGCGGCAGAGCGGTAAAGCCTCTACCTACAATGAGCAGTTCTTC. It translates to CASSSPRQSGKASTYNEQFF.

V gene TRBV7-9 combines with J gene TRBJ1-1; D is undetermined. In germline, CDR1 is SEHNR, CDR2 FQNEAQ (reference sequence). V was trimmed by 5 bases and J by 4 bases, leaving 11 bases between them. The CDR3 has 13 amino acids. DNA for the CDR3: TGTGCCAGCAGCGCTCGAGAATCCACTGAAGCTTTCTTT. Residues: CASSARESTEAFF.

This clone came up once. V gene TRBV27 combines with J gene TRBJ2-7; D is perhaps TRBD1 or TRBD2 (5 bases each). Deletions cut 5 bases from V and 5 bases from J, with 13 bases between. The CDR3 extends over 13 amino acids. Germline lookup yields CDR1 MNHEY and CDR2 SMNVEV (reference sequence). CDR3 DNA: TGTGCCAGCAGTGTCGACTGGGACCACGAGCAGTACTTC. Translation: CASSVDWDHEQYF.

This chain connects TRBV6-1 to TRBJ1-4; 9 bases are shared with TRBD1. The length of the CDR3 is 13 residues. Trimming removed 1 base from V and 12 bases from J; junction bases left unmatched: 3. CDR1 MNHNS and CDR2 SASEGT come from the germline V gene. The CDR3: CASSEVTGGQLFF. The CDR3 bases are TGTGCCAGCAGTGAAGTGACAGGGGGACAACTGTTTTTT.

The sample holds one count of this clone. This chain joins TRBV9 and TRBJ2-4, with 12 bases identical to TRBD2. Germline V CDR1 and CDR2: SGDLS, YYNGEE. The CDR3 length is 17 residues. Unmatched junction bases numbered 9, after V lost 4 bases and J lost 4 bases. CDR3 DNA: TGTGCCAGCAGCCCACGGACCGGGACTAGCGGGAAAAACATTCAGTACTTC. Its translation is CASSPRTGTSGKNIQYF.

The chain employs TRBV10-1 and TRBJ2-7; 8 positions agree with TRBD2. The junction had 3 bases not matched to a gene; V was cut back by 2 bases and J by 6 bases. The CDR3 is 13 residues long. Germline CDR1 is WNHNN and CDR2 is SYGVQD (reference sequence). CDR3 region: CASSEHSGTEQYF. CDR3 DNA sequence: TGCGCCAGCAGTGAGCATAGCGGGACCGAGCAGTACTTC.

This clone was observed once. The chain uses TRBV27 and TRBJ1-1; D is perhaps TRBD1 (5 bases). The CDR3 has 14 amino acids. The V gene's germline CDR1 is MNHEY and CDR2 SMNVEV (reference sequence). V gave up 4 bases and J gave up 3 bases, with 12 bases separating them. The CDR3: CASSSGTAYTEAFF. DNA for the CDR3: TGTGCCAGCAGTTCCGGGACGGCCTACACTGAAGCTTTCTTT.

This sequence joins TRBV4-1 and TRBJ2-3; D tentatively reads TRBD1 or TRBD2 (5 bases each). The ends were cut back, 1 base at V and 6 bases at J, with 20 bases in the middle. CDR3 length: 17 residues. Germline-derived CDR1 and CDR2 are MGHRA and YSYEKL. Here the CDR3 DNA reads TGCGCCAGCAGCCAAGTGATAGTTGGGACCATTGGGGATACGCAGTATTTT. It encodes CASSQVIVGTIGDTQYF.

V and J are TRBV11-2 and TRBJ2-5, with D perhaps TRBD2 (5 bases). Germline V gives CDR1 SGHAT, CDR2 FQNNGV. This CDR3 contains 16 residues. The V gene lost 1 base and the J gene lost 2 bases, with 14 bases spanning the gap. In nucleotides, the CDR3 is TGTGCCAGCAGCTTAGGCGCGAGGGCGGGTCAAGAGACCCAGTACTTC. Residues: CASSLGARAGQETQYF.

The chain joins TRBV7-9 to TRBJ1-4, with 9 positions matching TRBD1. Trimming took 7 bases from V and 3 from J; bases not matched to a gene: 12. The CDR3 contains 17 residues. CDR1 and CDR2 from the germline V gene are SEHNR and FQNEAQ (reference sequence). CDR3 residues: CASNRFGQGRPNEKLFF. Written as DNA, the CDR3 is TGTGCCAGCAACCGGTTTGGACAGGGGCGTCCTAATGAAAAACTGTTTTTT.